The 10 T cell receptor beta chains below come from one sample, sequenced in a study of cytomegalovirus exposure and HLA in healthy donors. Amplification used 60 Vbeta primers and 13 Jbeta primers. Assay used: immunoSEQ multiplex PCR; TCRdb lists only in-frame clones, some missing. The sample yields fewer than 200,000 clones, about 68% seen once. Sequencing used PBMCs. These receptors all stem from a female donor in good health and CMV-seronegative.

This sequence joins TRBV5-4 and TRBJ2-7; 7 positions agree with TRBD1. The CDR3 runs 14 residues. Germline trimming cut 2 bases from V and 4 bases from J; bases unmatched to any gene: 6. Germline V gives CDR1 SGHNT, CDR2 YYREEE (reference sequence). The CDR3 protein is CASSFRGQEYEQYF. The CDR3 DNA is TGTGCCAGCAGCTTTAGGGGGCAAGAGTACGAGCAGTACTTC.

This clone was picked up a small number of times. The chain's CDR3 is CASSKSGNQPQHF. CDR3 coding DNA: TGTGCCAGCAGCAAAAGCGGGAATCAGCCCCAGCATTTT. This chain uses TRBV21-1 with TRBJ1-5. TRBV21-1 is a pseudogene. This CDR3 contains 13 residues.

This chain connects TRBV9 to TRBJ2-3; possible D gene TRBD2, 7 bases. V was shortened by 3 bases and J by 5 bases, with 16 bases between the two germline ends. This CDR3 is 15 amino acids long. The germline gives CDR1 SGDLS, CDR2 YYNGEE. The chain's CDR3 is CASSAWGGLGDTQYF. In DNA form, the CDR3 reads TGTGCCAGCAGCGCCTGGGGGGGGCTTGGAGATACGCAGTATTTT.

This clone was counted a single time. The V and J genes are TRBV4-3 and TRBJ2-5; 8 bases align to TRBD2. Trimming removed 3 bases from V and 4 bases from J; junction bases left unmatched: 10. There are 16 residues in the CDR3. Germline CDR1 reads LGHNA; CDR2 reads YSLEER. The CDR3 region is CASSQTGGGMAETQYF. The CDR3 nucleotides are TGCGCCAGCAGCCAGACGGGGGGGGGCATGGCAGAGACCCAGTACTTC.

The rearrangement links TRBV9 to TRBJ2-6; the D gene is possibly TRBD1 (6 bases). Between the trimmed V and J ends, which lost 3 bases and 4 bases, there was a span of 14 bases. The CDR3 length is 16 residues. Germline V gene data show CDR1 as SGDLS and CDR2 as YYNGEE. CDR3 sequence (DNA): TGTGCCAGCAGCGCCGGGGCAGGGGTCGGGGCCAACGTCCTGACTTTC. Translating it yields CASSAGAGVGANVLTF. The complete variable domain, with remaining parts taken from reference TRBV9 and TRBJ2-6, reads DSGVTQTPKHLITATGQRVTLRCSPRSGDLSVYWYQQSLDQGLQFLIQYYNGEERAKGNILERFSAQQFPDLHSELNLSSLELGDSALYFCASSAGAGVGANVLTFGAGSRLTVL.

This clone was seen only a few times. J is TRBJ2-1 and V is TRBV5-6, with 11 bases lining up with TRBD1. The V gene's germline CDR1 is SGHDT and CDR2 YYEEEE. J gave up 6 bases and V 2 bases, and 4 bases lay outside the gene matches. The CDR3 runs to 15 residues. The CDR3 spells CASSFSGTGGNEQFF. The CDR3 DNA reads as TGTGCCAGCAGCTTTTCCGGGACAGGGGGCAATGAGCAGTTCTTC.

The count of this clone is one. The chain joins TRBV7-3 to TRBJ2-1, with a weak D call TRBD1 (6 bases). CDR1 and CDR2 (germline): SGHTA, FQGTGA. The CDR3 is made up of 15 amino acids. V was shortened by 5 bases and J by 4 bases, with 15 bases between the two germline ends. In nucleotides, the CDR3 is TGTGCCAGCAGCGTACAGGGATTAGGGTACAATGAGCAGTTCTTC. It specifies CASSVQGLGYNEQFF. The complete variable domain, with remaining parts taken from reference TRBV7-3 and TRBJ2-1, reads GAGVSQTPSNKVTEKGKYVELRCDPISGHTALYWYRQSLGQGPEFLIYFQGTGAADDSGLPNDRFFAVRPEGSVSTLKIQRTERGDSAVYLCASSVQGLGYNEQFFGPGTRLTVL.

CDR3 residues: CASSPGDSTLNTEAFF. Here the CDR3 DNA reads TGCGCCAGCAGCCCCGGTGACAGTACCTTGAACACTGAAGCTTTCTTT. The chain is built from TRBV4-3 and TRBJ1-1; D is perhaps TRBD1 (5 bases). Looked up from germline, CDR1 is LGHNA and CDR2 is YSLEER. CDR3 length equals 16 residues. V lost 4 bases to trimming and J lost 0 bases, with 15 bases between them.

CDR3 amino acids: CAWSGTTYQPQHF. CDR3 nucleotides: TGTGCCTGGTCCGGGACAACTTATCAGCCCCAGCATTTT. This chain uses TRBV30 with TRBJ1-5, with D maybe TRBD1 (6 bases). The germline gives CDR1 GTSNPN, CDR2 SVGIG (reference sequence). This CDR3 has 13 amino acids. The V end lost 5 bases, the J end lost 5 bases, and 13 bases lay between the germline ends. Looking up the rest from reference TRBV30 and TRBJ1-5 gives the full variable domain: SQTIHQWPATLVQPVGSPLSLECTVEGTSNPNLYWYRQAAGRGLQLLFYSVGIGQISSEVPQNLSASRPQDRQFILSSKKLLLSDSGFYLCAWSGTTYQPQHFGDGTRLSIL.

The chain recombines TRBV6-5 with TRBJ1-2; D not resolved. This CDR3 has 12 residues. Trimming shortened V by 6 bases and J by 5 bases, and 10 bases separated the two germline ends. Germline V gives CDR1 MNHEY, CDR2 SVGAGI. CDR3 amino acids: CASRSGSYGYTF. The CDR3 DNA follows: TGTGCCAGCAGATCCGGGAGTTATGGCTACACCTTC.